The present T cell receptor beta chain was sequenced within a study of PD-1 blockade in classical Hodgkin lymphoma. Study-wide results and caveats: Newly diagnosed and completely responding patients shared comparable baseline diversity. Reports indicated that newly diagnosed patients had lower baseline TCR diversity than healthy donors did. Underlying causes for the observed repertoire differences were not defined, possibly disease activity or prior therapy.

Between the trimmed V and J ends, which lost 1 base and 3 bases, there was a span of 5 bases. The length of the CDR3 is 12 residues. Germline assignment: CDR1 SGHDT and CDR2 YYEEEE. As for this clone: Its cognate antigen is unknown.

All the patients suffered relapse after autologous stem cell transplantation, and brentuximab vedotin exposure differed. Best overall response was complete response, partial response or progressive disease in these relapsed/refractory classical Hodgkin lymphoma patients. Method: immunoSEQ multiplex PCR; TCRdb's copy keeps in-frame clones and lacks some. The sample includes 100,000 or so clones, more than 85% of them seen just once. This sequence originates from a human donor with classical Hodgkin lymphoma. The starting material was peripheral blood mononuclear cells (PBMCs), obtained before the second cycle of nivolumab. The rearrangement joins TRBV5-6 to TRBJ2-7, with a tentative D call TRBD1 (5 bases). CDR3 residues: CASSLRGYEQYF. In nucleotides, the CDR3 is TGTGCCAGCAGCTTGAGGGGCTACGAGCAGTACTTC.